Presented here are 28 T cell receptor beta chains from one specimen sequenced in a study of STAT3 mutations in large granular lymphocyte leukemia. Whole-study results and caveats: In T-cell large granular lymphocyte leukemia, about half of patients showed multiple immunodominant subclonotypes.

Antigen specificity for these receptors is unknown. The protocol was immunoSEQ multiplex PCR, while the TCRdb copy is restricted to in-frame clones and leaves out a portion. Of roughly 40,000 clones in the sample, about 81% were seen once. What was sequenced was PBMCs. The source of these receptors is a human donor with T large granular lymphocyte leukemia. Some clones in this sample may be carry-over from other donors' samples.

The genes are TRBV18 and TRBJ1-5; tentative D call: TRBD1 (5 bases). V lost 1 base and J 2 bases, leaving 12 bases between the germline ends. There are 16 residues in the CDR3. The germline CDR1 and CDR2 sequences are KGHSH and LQKENI. The CDR3 loop reads CASSPRGDVGNQPQHF. The CDR3 DNA is TGTGCCAGCTCACCACGGGGGGACGTAGGCAATCAGCCCCAGCATTTT.

The chain combines TRBV5-1 with TRBJ2-1, with D maybe TRBD2 (6 bases). Trimming shortened V by 0 bases and J by 2 bases, and 15 bases separated the two germline ends. Germline values: CDR1 SGHRS, CDR2 YFSETQ. The CDR3 contains 17 residues. This CDR3 is CASSLEGRGFPYNEQFF. CDR3 DNA: TGCGCCAGCAGCTTGGAGGGCCGGGGGTTCCCCTACAATGAGCAGTTCTTC.

This chain connects TRBV7-9 to TRBJ2-1, with 9 bases identical to TRBD2. The CDR3 covers 16 residues. Germline values: CDR1 SEHNR, CDR2 FQNEAQ (reference sequence). The V segment lost 4 bases and the J segment 4 bases; nucleotides outside the gene matches: 8. The CDR3 DNA is TGTGCCAGCAGCTCCCCGGGACTAGCATCATACAATGAGCAGTTCTTC. It specifies CASSSPGLASYNEQFF.

This clone was observed a single time. As DNA, the CDR3 is TGTGCCAGCAGCCACAGGGCGGGCTATGGCTACACCTTC. This gives the protein CASSHRAGYGYTF. The chain joins TRBV5-6 to TRBJ1-2, with TRBD1 as a possible D gene (6 bases). Trimming took off 4 bases at V and 4 bases at J, with 11 bases between the two ends. The CDR3 loop spans 13 amino acids. Germline assignment: CDR1 SGHDT and CDR2 YYEEEE.

V is TRBV7-9 and J is TRBJ1-4; TRBD1 aligns across 10 bases. V trimming: 6 bases; J trimming: 4 bases; junction bases outside the gene matches: 5. This CDR3 has 15 residues. CDR1 and CDR2 (germline): SEHNR, FQNEAQ (reference sequence). The DNA for the CDR3 is TGTGCCAGCAGTCCCGGGACAGGGGTTAATGAAAAACTGTTTTTT. It specifies CASSPGTGVNEKLFF.

The chain joins TRBV10-1 to TRBJ2-3; 7 bases line up with TRBD2. This CDR3 comprises 16 residues. Germline CDR1 and CDR2: WNHNN and SYGVQD (reference sequence). Unmatched junction bases numbered 5, after V lost 0 bases and J lost 2 bases. The CDR3 here is CASSESRAGSTDTQYF. The CDR3 DNA is TGCGCCAGCAGTGAGTCTAGAGCGGGGTCCACAGATACGCAGTATTTT.

V gene TRBV27 combines with J gene TRBJ1-1, with D perhaps matching TRBD1 (6 bases). V was shortened by 10 bases and J by 0 bases, with 18 bases between the two germline ends. Germline V gene sequence: CDR1 MNHEY, CDR2 SMNVEV (reference sequence). This CDR3 is 15 amino acids long. CDR3 protein: CATQRGEGMNTEAFF. In nucleotides, the CDR3 is TGTGCCACCCAGAGGGGGGAGGGGATGAACACTGAAGCTTTCTTT.

The CDR3 sequence is CASSLSTGQGISPLHF. CDR3 in DNA: TGTGCCAGCAGCCTTTCGACGGGACAGGGGATTTCACCCCTCCACTTT. The V and J genes are TRBV13 and TRBJ1-6, with TRBD1 matching over 10 bases. CDR1 PRHDT and CDR2 FYEKMQ come from the germline V gene (reference sequence). Trimming at V came to 5 bases and at J to 9 bases, leaving 10 bases not matched to a gene. CDR3 length: 16 amino acids. Variable domain in full (rest from reference TRBV13 and TRBJ1-6): AAGVIQSPRHLIKEKRETATLKCYPIPRHDTVYWYQQGPGQDPQFLISFYEKMQSDKGSIPDRFSAQQFSDYHSELNMSSLELGDSALYFCASSLSTGQGISPLHFGNGTRLTVT.

The chain combines TRBV28 with TRBJ1-5, with TRBD1 as a possible D gene (6 bases). Germline V gene data show CDR1 as MDHEN and CDR2 as SYDVKM. V was trimmed by 6 bases and J by 7 bases, leaving 13 bases between them. The CDR3 is made up of 13 amino acids. CDR3: CASSLGGPQPQHF. The CDR3 nucleotides read TGTGCCAGCAGCCTCGGGGGGCCCCAGCCCCAGCATTTT.

Concerning this clone: Mismatch with germline at one junction end may stem from a read error. V usage is TRBV7-7 and J usage is TRBJ2-5; TRBD2 is a possible D gene (6 bases). The CDR3 loop spans 15 amino acids. CDR1 is SSHAT and CDR2 is FNYEAQ in the germline V gene (reference sequence). The CDR3 DNA reads as TGTGCTAGCAGCCTGGGAGGATCCAATCAAGAGACCCAGTACTTC. Translating it yields CASSLGGSNQETQYF.

V usage is TRBV5-1 and J usage is TRBJ2-1, with 7 bases that match TRBD1. CDR1 SGHRS and CDR2 YFSETQ come from the germline V gene. The CDR3 is 15 amino acids. J gave up 6 bases and V 4 bases, and 10 bases lay outside the gene matches. CDR3 sequence (DNA): TGCGCCAGCAGCCCGGAACCGACAGGGATCAATGAGCAGTTCTTC. Amino acid sequence: CASSPEPTGINEQFF.

The sample holds one count of this clone. The CDR3 DNA reads as TGCGCCAGCAGCTCGACCGGGACATCCATCTACGAGCAGTACGTC. This gives the protein CASSSTGTSIYEQYV. This sequence joins TRBV5-1 and TRBJ2-7, with a weak D call TRBD1 (6 bases). V shed 3 bases and J shed 3 bases, with 16 bases lying between them. The CDR3 totals 15 residues. Germline loops: CDR1 SGHRS, CDR2 YFSETQ.

This clone was observed a single time. The CDR3 is CASNTRPSGDTQYF. The DNA of the CDR3 is TGTGCCAGCAACACCAGACCCTCTGGGGATACGCAGTATTTT. The chain has TRBV11-2 and TRBJ2-3; D gene unclear. The CDR3 runs 14 residues. Per germline, CDR1 SGHAT and CDR2 FQNNGV. The ends were cut back, 7 bases at V and 6 bases at J, with 17 bases in the middle.

The CDR3 loop reads CASSSRGGPIGYTF. CDR3 coding DNA: TGTGCCAGCAGTTCAAGGGGGGGTCCGATCGGCTACACCTTC. This rearrangement joins TRBV28 to TRBJ1-2; TRBD1 might be the D (6 bases). The CDR3 sequence is 14 residues long. Per germline, CDR1 MDHEN and CDR2 SYDVKM. V gave up 4 bases and J gave up 8 bases, with 17 bases separating them.

V usage is TRBV6-5 and J usage is TRBJ2-1; weak D call: TRBD2 (5 bases). V lost 5 bases to trimming and J lost 5 bases, with 7 bases between them. Looked up from germline, CDR1 is MNHEY and CDR2 is SVGAGI. The CDR3 sequence is 12 residues long. The CDR3 spells CASSPSNNEQFF. CDR3 DNA sequence: TGTGCCAGCAGTCCTAGCAACAATGAGCAGTTCTTC.

The chain combines TRBV5-1 with TRBJ1-4; TRBD1 is a possible D gene (5 bases). This CDR3 has 15 amino acids. V lost 0 bases and J lost 7, with 13 bases in between. Germline lookup yields CDR1 SGHRS and CDR2 YFSETQ. CDR3 in DNA: TGCGCCAGCAGCTTGGCCCCAGGGTTCGGTGAAAAACTGTTTTTT. This translates into CASSLAPGFGEKLFF.

The chain recombines TRBV19 with TRBJ2-3; either TRBD1 or TRBD2 may fit D (5 bases each). Looked up from germline, CDR1 is LNHDA and CDR2 is SQIVND (reference sequence). V was trimmed by 2 bases and J by 2 bases, leaving 11 bases between them. The CDR3 length is 15 residues. CDR3 nucleotides: TGTGCCAGTAGTATAACCGGGGCAGACACAGATACGCAGTATTTT. Protein product: CASSITGADTDTQYF. The full variable domain, rest sourced from reference TRBV19 and TRBJ2-3, is DGGITQSPKYLFRKEGQNVTLSCEQNLNHDAMYWYRQDPGQGLRLIYYSQIVNDFQKGDIAEGYSVSREKKESFPLTVTSAQKNPTAFYLCASSITGADTDTQYFGPGTRLTVL.

The chain uses TRBV5-6 and TRBJ1-2; D not certain. This CDR3 has 13 residues. Trimming stripped 3 bases from V and 8 bases from J, with 14 bases between. The germline CDR1 and CDR2 sequences are SGHDT and YYEEEE. The CDR3 is CASSSGPKRGYTF. CDR3 bases: TGTGCCAGCAGCTCCGGACCAAAACGGGGCTACACCTTC.

The chain has TRBV10-3 and TRBJ2-7; D possibly matches TRBD1 or TRBD2 (5 bases each). CDR1 and CDR2 from the germline V gene are ENHRY and SYGVKD. The germline V and J ends were trimmed by 7 bases and 3 bases, with 16 bases remaining between them. CDR3 length: 14 amino acids. In DNA form, the CDR3 reads TGTGCCATCAAGCCTAGGGGACCAGTCTACGAGCAGTACTTC. Translation gives CAIKPRGPVYEQYF.

V gene TRBV9 combines with J gene TRBJ2-2; TRBD1 matches 9 bases. With V trimmed by 7 bases and J by 4 bases, 11 bases remained unmatched. This CDR3 has 16 amino acids. The germline V gene encodes CDR1 SGDLS and CDR2 YYNGEE. The CDR3 nucleotides are TGTGCCAGCGGAGGAAGTAGACAGGGGGTCACCGGGGAGCTGTTTTTT. This gives the protein CASGGSRQGVTGELFF.

This clone was detected only a few times. The V and J genes are TRBV6-1 and TRBJ1-5; 10 bases align to TRBD1. The CDR3 is 14 amino acids. Germline V CDR1 and CDR2: MNHNS, SASEGT. Trimming at V came to 6 bases and at J to 2 bases, leaving 1 base not matched to a gene. The CDR3 sequence: CASSGTGGNQPQHF. CDR3 nucleotide sequence: TGTGCCAGCAGCGGGACAGGGGGCAATCAGCCCCAGCATTTT.

V usage is TRBV5-5 and J usage is TRBJ2-7; TRBD1 matches at 7 bases. The CDR3 extends over 14 amino acids. CDR1 is SGHKS and CDR2 is YYEKEE in the germline V gene (reference sequence). With 4 bases clipped from V and 0 bases from J, the junction kept 4 bases outside the gene matches. The CDR3 protein is CASSTGTVSYEQYF. Here the CDR3 DNA reads TGTGCCAGCAGCACCGGGACAGTCTCCTACGAGCAGTACTTC.

The sample holds a few counts of this clone. The gene calls are TRBV5-1 and TRBJ2-2; no clear D gene. The CDR3 is 14 residues long. V gave up 4 bases and J gave up 5 bases, with 12 bases separating them. Per germline, CDR1 SGHRS and CDR2 YFSETQ. CDR3 loop: CASSPGPPTGELFF. CDR3 DNA: TGCGCCAGCAGCCCGGGCCCGCCGACCGGGGAGCTGTTTTTT.

The rearrangement uses TRBV6-5 and TRBJ2-2; 7 positions match TRBD1. The CDR3 loop spans 16 amino acids. Germline CDR1 and CDR2: MNHEY and SVGAGI. V lost 3 bases to trimming and J lost 5 bases; unmatched junction nucleotides: 9. The CDR3 nucleotides read TGTGCCAGCAGTTATTTCTGGGACAGTGGAACCGGGGAGCTGTTTTTT. This codes for CASSYFWDSGTGELFF.

The chain carries TRBV19 and TRBJ1-4; D may be TRBD1 (5 bases). Trimming removed 4 bases from V and 9 bases from J, with 21 bases in between. The V gene's germline CDR1 is LNHDA and CDR2 SQIVND (reference sequence). This CDR3 has 16 residues. Here the CDR3 reads CASSSGTAAGTQKLFF. The CDR3, as DNA: TGTGCCAGTAGTAGTGGGACGGCGGCTGGGACCCAAAAACTGTTTTTT.

The J gene is TRBJ2-2, the V gene TRBV7-9, with TRBD1 matching over 7 bases. This CDR3 contains 16 residues. Germline-derived CDR1 and CDR2 are SEHNR and FQNEAQ (reference sequence). Trimming removed 1 base from V and 5 bases from J; junction bases left unmatched: 7. The CDR3 bases are TGTGCCAGCAGCTTAGGCCGGGACAGTACAACCGGGGAGCTGTTTTTT. Protein: CASSLGRDSTTGELFF.

The chain recombines TRBV2 with TRBJ1-1; TRBD1 is a possible D gene (6 bases). CDR1 and CDR2 from the germline V gene are SNHLY and FYNNEI. V was cut by 7 bases and J by 1 base, with 7 bases left in between. The CDR3 extends over 12 amino acids. The CDR3 loop is CASTGQNTEAFF. CDR3 nucleotides: TGTGCCAGCACGGGACAGAACACTGAAGCTTTCTTT.

The rearrangement links TRBV13 to TRBJ1-1, with D perhaps TRBD1 (6 bases). V was cut by 1 base and J by 5 bases, with 14 bases left in between. The germline V gene has CDR1 PRHDT and CDR2 FYEKMQ (reference sequence). CDR3 size: 15 residues. This CDR3 reads CASSLEGVLGTEAFF. As DNA, the CDR3 is TGTGCCAGCAGCTTAGAGGGGGTTTTAGGGACTGAAGCTTTCTTT. The full variable domain, its missing parts supplied by reference TRBV13 and TRBJ1-1, is AAGVIQSPRHLIKEKRETATLKCYPIPRHDTVYWYQQGPGQDPQFLISFYEKMQSDKGSIPDRFSAQQFSDYHSELNMSSLELGDSALYFCASSLEGVLGTEAFFGQGTRLTVV.